This passage covers 18 T cell receptor beta chains from one sample sequenced in a study of blood T cell repertoires in COVID-19 (dated by TCRdb to 2018 to 2021). Preparation of the library involved the immunoSEQ multiplex PCR assay. This immuneACCESS table, as held by TCRdb, lists in-frame sequences with V and J called but not all clones. Of the missing ones, under half trace to an unresolved V gene in checked studies; the others have no known cause. This sample gives approximately 140,000 clones in total; about 86% of them show up just once. The top ten clones comprise 8.2% of the sample. The sequenced sample was peripheral blood. The receptors derive from a woman in her sixties with acute or convalescent COVID-19.

V usage is TRBV9 and J usage is TRBJ2-1, with D tentatively TRBD2 (6 bases). V was clipped by 4 bases and J by 4 bases, with 15 bases between them. Germline-derived CDR1 and CDR2 are SGDLS and YYNGEE. The CDR3 consists of 15 residues. The CDR3, as DNA: TGTGCCAGCAGCCTAACCCCGGGGGATTACAATGAGCAGTTCTTC. Its protein product is CASSLTPGDYNEQFF. The full variable domain, in which reference TRBV9 and TRBJ2-1 provide the parts outside the CDR3, is DSGVTQTPKHLITATGQRVTLRCSPRSGDLSVYWYQQSLDQGLQFLIQYYNGEERAKGNILERFSAQQFPDLHSELNLSSLELGDSALYFCASSLTPGDYNEQFFGPGTRLTVL.

The rearrangement uses TRBV18 and TRBJ1-6; unclear D gene. The CDR3 totals 15 residues. Trimming cost V 6 bases and J 6 bases, with 15 bases left between them. Per germline, CDR1 KGHSH and CDR2 LQKENI. The chain's CDR3 is CASSLREYSNSPLHF. CDR3 bases: TGTGCCAGCTCGCTTCGAGAATATTCTAATTCACCCCTCCACTTT.

This clone appeared a few times. CDR3 region: CASSYSQGFGYTQYF. The CDR3 DNA reads TGTGCCAGCAGTTACTCGCAGGGGTTTGGGTATACGCAGTATTTT. The chain links TRBV6-2 or TRBV6-3 to TRBJ2-3; the D gene is possibly TRBD1 (6 bases). Germline V gene sequence: CDR1 MNHEY, CDR2 SVGEGT. V dropped 0 bases and J dropped 7 bases, with 14 bases sitting between them. This CDR3 comprises 15 residues.

V is TRBV9 and J is TRBJ2-1; 14 bases are shared with TRBD2. V lost 0 bases to trimming and J lost 0 bases; unmatched junction nucleotides: 17. Germline-derived CDR1 and CDR2 are SGDLS and YYNGEE. This CDR3 is built from 23 residues. The CDR3 reads CASSVGKRTGTSGGASSYNEQFF. The CDR3 nucleotides read TGTGCCAGCAGCGTAGGGAAGCGAACCGGGACTAGCGGGGGTGCGAGCTCCTACAATGAGCAGTTCTTC.

The rearrangement uses TRBV5-1 and TRBJ2-5; D remains unclear. This CDR3 comprises 15 residues. The ends were cut back, 2 bases at V and 3 bases at J, with 14 bases in the middle. Germline-derived CDR1 and CDR2 are SGHRS and YFSETQ. The CDR3 protein is CASSLTALTKETQYF. CDR3 DNA sequence: TGCGCCAGCAGCTTAACAGCATTAACCAAAGAGACCCAGTACTTC.

The rearrangement uses TRBV3-1 (or the pseudogene TRBV3-2) and TRBJ2-5; D unresolved. There are 15 residues in the CDR3. The V end lost 4 bases, the J end lost 5 bases, and 17 bases lay between the germline ends. Germline CDR1 reads LGHDT; CDR2 reads YNNKEL (reference sequence). The CDR3, as DNA: TGTGCCAGCAGCCCTAACCCCGACGCGGTGGAGACCCAGTACTTC. Encoded protein: CASSPNPDAVETQYF.

V and J are TRBV27 and TRBJ2-7; 8 bases are shared with TRBD2. The CDR3 contains 14 residues. J lost 4 bases, V lost 3 bases, and 5 bases had no gene match. From germline, CDR1 is MNHEY and CDR2 SMNVEV (reference sequence). Here the CDR3 DNA reads TGTGCCAGCAGTTTCCGAGAGCGGGGGTACGAGCAGTACTTC. It yields the protein CASSFRERGYEQYF.

The V and J genes are TRBV5-8 and TRBJ2-7, with 10 bases fitting TRBD1. This CDR3 has 15 amino acids. V lost 4 bases, J lost 0 bases, and 4 bases stayed unmatched. Germline lookup yields CDR1 SGHTS and CDR2 YDEGEE. CDR3 bases: TGTGCCAGCAGCCGGGGGACAGGGGTCTCCTACGAGCAGTACTTC. Translation gives CASSRGTGVSYEQYF.

This chain uses TRBV19 with TRBJ1-2; the match to TRBD1 covers 7 bases. V trimming: 2 bases; J trimming: 1 base; junction bases outside the gene matches: 4. This CDR3 spans 15 amino acids. The germline V gene has CDR1 LNHDA and CDR2 SQIVND (reference sequence). The CDR3 is CASSILRDSNYGYTF. The CDR3 DNA sequence: TGTGCCAGTAGTATACTCCGGGACAGTAACTATGGCTACACCTTC.

The chain employs TRBV28 and TRBJ1-4; possible D gene TRBD1, 6 bases. Per germline, CDR1 MDHEN and CDR2 SYDVKM. The length of the CDR3 is 14 residues. The germline V and J ends were trimmed by 6 bases and 6 bases, with 14 bases remaining between them. The CDR3 region has the DNA TGTGCCAGCAGATCCCGGGGGGGGCATGAAAAACTGTTTTTT. It translates to CASRSRGGHEKLFF.

About this clone itself: Since a much larger clone is just one base distant, this may be a read error. The chain combines TRBV4-2 with TRBJ2-3; TRBD2 is a possible D gene (7 bases). CDR3 length equals 15 residues. CDR1 is LGHNA and CDR2 is YNFKEQ in the germline V gene. The CDR3 sequence: CAGSRSGDNTDTQYF. The DNA of the CDR3 is TGTGCCGGCAGCCGCAGCGGGGACAACACAGATACGCAGTATTTT.

The rearrangement joins TRBV6-2 or TRBV6-3 to TRBJ1-2; D is perhaps TRBD1 (5 bases). The germline V and J ends were trimmed by 4 bases and 6 bases, with 18 bases remaining between them. This CDR3 region has 15 residues. The V gene's germline CDR1 is MNHEY and CDR2 SVGEGT. CDR3 nucleotides: TGTGCCAGCAGTTCCTTCGGTGGGGGGGAGAATGGCTACACCTTC. It is translated as CASSSFGGGENGYTF.

The chain carries TRBV6-1 and TRBJ2-6, with a weak D call TRBD2 (6 bases). V lost 3 bases and J lost 4, with 19 bases in between. The CDR3 has 18 residues. Germline V lookup: CDR1 MNHNS, CDR2 SASEGT. The CDR3 here is CASSDRTGDFLGANVLTF. The CDR3 region has the DNA TGTGCCAGCAGTGACAGGACGGGAGATTTCTTGGGGGCCAACGTCCTGACTTTC.

This chain links TRBV13 with TRBJ2-2; 9 positions agree with TRBD2. CDR1 and CDR2 from the germline V gene are PRHDT and FYEKMQ (reference sequence). The CDR3 contains 15 residues. V dropped 3 bases and J dropped 5; count of bases not matched to a gene: 4. The CDR3 here is CASSFLAGVTGELFF. CDR3 bases: TGTGCCAGCAGCTTTTTAGCGGGGGTTACCGGGGAGCTGTTTTTT.

The chain combines TRBV19 with TRBJ2-3; no clear D. The V and J ends lost 3 bases and 0 bases respectively, with 10 bases between them. The CDR3 has 15 residues. CDR1 is LNHDA, CDR2 SQIVND, per germline (reference sequence). For the CDR3, the DNA is TGTGCCAGTAGTATGGGCAGAGTTAGCACAGATACGCAGTATTTT. As protein: CASSMGRVSTDTQYF.

The chain recombines TRBV6-5 with TRBJ2-7; D ambiguous. Trimming removed 6 bases from V and 9 bases from J, with 18 bases in between. In germline, CDR1 is MNHEY, CDR2 SVGAGI. This CDR3 has 13 residues. This CDR3 reads CASSPSAPRWQYF. CDR3 nucleotides: TGTGCCAGCAGCCCCTCCGCTCCGCGCTGGCAGTACTTC.

This chain joins TRBV5-1 and TRBJ2-3, with TRBD2 matching 8 bases. CDR1 is SGHRS and CDR2 is YFSETQ in the germline V gene. The CDR3 contains 15 residues. Trimming removed 3 bases from V and 2 bases from J; junction bases left unmatched: 5. This CDR3 reads CASSSGLVTTDTQYF. CDR3 nucleotide sequence: TGCGCCAGCAGCTCGGGACTAGTAACCACAGATACGCAGTATTTT.

This chain uses TRBV19 with TRBJ2-1, with 8 positions matching TRBD1. The V gene's germline CDR1 is LNHDA and CDR2 SQIVND (reference sequence). The CDR3 totals 16 residues. J gave up 3 bases and V 3 bases, and 7 bases lay outside the gene matches. The CDR3 bases are TGTGCCAGTAGTATTGTGGAAGGACAGGGCTACAATGAGCAGTTCTTC. Protein product: CASSIVEGQGYNEQFF.